This TCR beta chain was recorded in a study of cytomegalovirus exposure and HLA in healthy donors. Across the study: The 95 million to 120 million unique TCR beta sequences, from around 200 million T cells, were found by an earlier analysis. Notes on the study in general: Later, TCR association rates were found to vary by HLA locus, highest for DRB1 and lowest for HLA-C. Most TCR beta V segments were productive about 87% or about 30% of the time in an earlier analysis. There were a few CMV-associated chains whose specificity for CMV antigens was confirmed in vitro.

The PCR had 60 Vbeta and 13 Jbeta primers. The assay was immunoSEQ multiplex PCR, and TCRdb's table has in-frame clones only and misses some. This table holds approximately 220,000 clones, over 60% found once. This CDR3 spans 15 amino acids. The germline gives CDR1 KGHSH, CDR2 LQKENI. V was cut by 3 bases and J by 5 bases, with 16 bases left in between. Regarding this clone: Its antigen is undetermined.

The sequenced material came from PBMCs. The sequence was collected from a man aged 35-49 years in good health and CMV-seronegative. The chain combines TRBV18 with TRBJ1-2; no clear D gene. The CDR3 bases are TGTGCCAGCTCACCTTCAATGACTGAAAAATATGGCTACACCTTC. The encoded protein is CASSPSMTEKYGYTF.